One and the same sample provided the 5 T cell receptor beta chains below, sequenced in a study of identical twins. TCRdb processed the 5' RACE reads anew with MiXCR; each CDR3 protein has one entry. The sample records fewer than 250,000 distinct CDR3 sequences, approximately 9% being singletons. Material: memory (CD45RO+) T cells sorted from blood. The origin of the receptors is a young woman in good health.

The rearrangement links TRBV20-1 to TRBJ2-7; 8 nucleotides line up with TRBD1. The CDR3 runs 13 residues. In germline, CDR1 is DFQATT, CDR2 SNEGSKA (reference sequence). V dropped 7 bases and J dropped 2; count of bases not matched to a gene: 7. This chain's CDR3 is CSVPDRGAYEQYF. Here the CDR3 DNA reads TGCAGTGTACCAGACAGGGGCGCCTACGAGCAGTACTTC.

This clonotype was counted only a few times. The CDR3 DNA sequence: TGTGCCATCAGTGAGTCGAACCGGGCCCGGGCGGGCACTGAAGCTTTCTTT. It is translated as CAISESNRARAGTEAFF. V is TRBV10-3 and J is TRBJ1-1; D not certain. Germline CDR1 is ENHRY and CDR2 is SYGVKD. V lost 0 bases and J 4 bases, leaving 18 bases between the germline ends. There are 17 residues in the CDR3.

The chain joins TRBV7-2 to TRBJ2-7; tentatively, D is TRBD1 or TRBD2 (6 bases each). V lost 5 bases to trimming and J lost 9 bases, with 23 bases between them. The CDR3 spans 15 residues. CDR1 and CDR2 (germline): SGHTA, FQGNSA. This chain's CDR3 is CASSPIGGTRVGQYF. The CDR3, as DNA: TGTGCCAGCAGCCCCATTGGGGGGACAAGGGTCGGGCAGTACTTC.

The CDR3 nucleotides are TGTGCCAGCAGTTACTCATCCAGAAGTGTTAATTCACCCCTCCACTTT. This translates into CASSYSSRSVNSPLHF. The genes are TRBV6-5 and TRBJ1-6; no clear D gene. The CDR3 has 16 residues. Trimming shortened V by 0 bases and J by 6 bases, and 12 bases separated the two germline ends. Germline V CDR1 and CDR2: MNHEY, SVGAGI.

This clonotype was seen repeatedly, ten times or more. This sequence joins TRBV12-3 or TRBV12-4 and TRBJ2-7, with 10 bases aligning to TRBD2. This CDR3 is 17 amino acids long. The trim removed 3 bases at V and 5 bases at J, leaving 13 bases unmatched. Here the CDR3 reads CASSFLSSGRANHEQYF. DNA for the CDR3: TGTGCCAGCAGTTTCCTCTCGAGCGGGAGGGCCAACCACGAGCAGTACTTC.